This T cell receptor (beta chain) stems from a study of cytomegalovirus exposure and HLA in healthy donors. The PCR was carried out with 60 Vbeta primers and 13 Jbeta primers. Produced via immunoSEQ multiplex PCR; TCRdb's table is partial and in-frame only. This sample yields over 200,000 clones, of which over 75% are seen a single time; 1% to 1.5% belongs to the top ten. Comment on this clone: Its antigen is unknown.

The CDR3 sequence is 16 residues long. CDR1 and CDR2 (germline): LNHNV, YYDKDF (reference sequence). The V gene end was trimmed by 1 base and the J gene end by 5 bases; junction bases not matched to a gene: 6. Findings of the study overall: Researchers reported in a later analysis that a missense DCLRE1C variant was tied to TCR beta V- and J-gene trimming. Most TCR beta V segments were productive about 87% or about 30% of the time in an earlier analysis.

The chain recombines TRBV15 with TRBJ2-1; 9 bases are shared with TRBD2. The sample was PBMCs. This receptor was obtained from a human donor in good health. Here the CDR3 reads CATSRGLAVGDNEQFF. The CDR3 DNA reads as TGTGCCACCAGCAGAGGACTAGCGGTAGGCGACAATGAGCAGTTCTTC.